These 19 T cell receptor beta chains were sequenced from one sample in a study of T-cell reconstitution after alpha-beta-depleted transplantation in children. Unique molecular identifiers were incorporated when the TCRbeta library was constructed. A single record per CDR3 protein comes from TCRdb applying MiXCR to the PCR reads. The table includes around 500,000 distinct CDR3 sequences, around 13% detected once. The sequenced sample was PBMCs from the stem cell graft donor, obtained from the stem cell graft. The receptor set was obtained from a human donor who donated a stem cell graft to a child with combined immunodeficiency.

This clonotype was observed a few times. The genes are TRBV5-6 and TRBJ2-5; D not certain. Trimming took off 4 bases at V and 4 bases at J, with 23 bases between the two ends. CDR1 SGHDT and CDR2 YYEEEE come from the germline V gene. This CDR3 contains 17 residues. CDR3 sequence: CASSPLGPYDGAETQYF. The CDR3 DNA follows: TGTGCCAGCAGCCCTCTCGGGCCCTATGACGGAGCAGAGACCCAGTACTTC. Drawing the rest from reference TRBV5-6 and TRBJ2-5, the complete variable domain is DAGVTQSPTHLIKTRGQQVTLRCSPKSGHDTVSWYQQALGQGPQFIFQYYEEEERQRGNFPDRFSGHQFPNYSSELNVNALLLGDSALYLCASSPLGPYDGAETQYFGPGTRLLVL.

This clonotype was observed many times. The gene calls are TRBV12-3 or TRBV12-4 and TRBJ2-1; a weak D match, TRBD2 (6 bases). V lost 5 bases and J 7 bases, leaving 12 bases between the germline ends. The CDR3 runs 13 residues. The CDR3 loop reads CASSPGVWNEQFF. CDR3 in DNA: TGTGCCAGCAGTCCGGGGGTTTGGAATGAGCAGTTCTTC.

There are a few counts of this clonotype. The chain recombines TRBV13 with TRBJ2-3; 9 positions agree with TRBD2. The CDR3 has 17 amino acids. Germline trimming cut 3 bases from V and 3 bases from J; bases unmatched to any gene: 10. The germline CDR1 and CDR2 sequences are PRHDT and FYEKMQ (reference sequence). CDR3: CASSFRGGRALTDTQYF. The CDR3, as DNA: TGTGCCAGCAGCTTCCGTGGCGGGAGGGCCCTGACAGATACGCAGTATTTT. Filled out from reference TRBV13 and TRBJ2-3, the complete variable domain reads AAGVIQSPRHLIKEKRETATLKCYPIPRHDTVYWYQQGPGQDPQFLISFYEKMQSDKGSIPDRFSAQQFSDYHSELNMSSLELGDSALYFCASSFRGGRALTDTQYFGPGTRLTVL.

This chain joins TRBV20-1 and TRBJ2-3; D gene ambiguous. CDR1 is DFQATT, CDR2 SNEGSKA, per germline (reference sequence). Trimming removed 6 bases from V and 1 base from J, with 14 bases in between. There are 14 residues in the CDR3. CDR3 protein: CSAIPAGGTDTQYF. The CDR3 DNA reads TGCAGTGCAATACCCGCAGGCGGCACAGATACGCAGTATTTT.

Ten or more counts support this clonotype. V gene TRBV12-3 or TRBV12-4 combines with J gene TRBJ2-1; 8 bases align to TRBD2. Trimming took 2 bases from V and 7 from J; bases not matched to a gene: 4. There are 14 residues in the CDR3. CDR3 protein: CASSLREGENEQFF. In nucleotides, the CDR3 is TGTGCCAGCAGTTTACGGGAGGGCGAGAATGAGCAGTTCTTC.

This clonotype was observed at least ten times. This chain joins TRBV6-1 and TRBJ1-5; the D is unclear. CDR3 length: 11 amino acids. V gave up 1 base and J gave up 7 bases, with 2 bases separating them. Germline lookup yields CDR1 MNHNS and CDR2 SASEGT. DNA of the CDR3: TGTGCCAGCAGTGAAGTACAGCCCCAGCATTTT. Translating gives CASSEVQPQHF.

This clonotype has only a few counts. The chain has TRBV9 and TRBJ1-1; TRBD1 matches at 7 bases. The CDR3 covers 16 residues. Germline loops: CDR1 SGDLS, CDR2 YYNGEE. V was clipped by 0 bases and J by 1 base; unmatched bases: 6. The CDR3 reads CASSVAGDRENTEAFF. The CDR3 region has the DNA TGTGCCAGCAGCGTAGCCGGGGACAGAGAGAACACTGAAGCTTTCTTT.

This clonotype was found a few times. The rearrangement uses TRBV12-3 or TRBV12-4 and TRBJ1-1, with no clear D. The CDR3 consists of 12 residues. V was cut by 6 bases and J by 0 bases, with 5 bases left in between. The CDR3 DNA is TGTGCCAGCAGCAAAATGAACACTGAAGCTTTCTTT. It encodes CASSKMNTEAFF.

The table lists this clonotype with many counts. The CDR3 sequence: CASSPSAGLQSYEQYF. The CDR3 DNA reads as TGTGCCAGCAGCCCCTCTGCCGGACTACAGTCCTACGAGCAGTACTTC. J is TRBJ2-7 and V is TRBV9; a weak D match, TRBD2 (6 bases). Germline-derived CDR1 and CDR2 are SGDLS and YYNGEE. This CDR3 comprises 16 residues. Trimming removed 4 bases from V and 1 base from J, with 18 bases in between.

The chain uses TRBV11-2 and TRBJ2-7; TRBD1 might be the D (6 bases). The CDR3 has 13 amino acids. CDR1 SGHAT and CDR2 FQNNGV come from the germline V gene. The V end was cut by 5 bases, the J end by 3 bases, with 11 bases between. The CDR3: CASSPPGHYEQYF. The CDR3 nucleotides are TGTGCCAGCAGCCCACCGGGACACTACGAGCAGTACTTC.

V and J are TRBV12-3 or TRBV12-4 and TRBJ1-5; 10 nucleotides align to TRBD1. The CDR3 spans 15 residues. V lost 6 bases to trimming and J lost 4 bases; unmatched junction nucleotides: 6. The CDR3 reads CASRPGTGVNQPQHF. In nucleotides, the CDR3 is TGTGCCAGCAGACCCGGGACAGGGGTTAATCAGCCCCAGCATTTT.

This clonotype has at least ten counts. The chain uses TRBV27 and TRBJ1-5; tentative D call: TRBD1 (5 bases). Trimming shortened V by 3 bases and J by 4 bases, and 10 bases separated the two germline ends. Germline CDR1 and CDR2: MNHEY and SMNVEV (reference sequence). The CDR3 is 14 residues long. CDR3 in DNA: TGTGCCAGCAGTTTTAGAGGGGCTAATCAGCCCCAGCATTTT. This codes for CASSFRGANQPQHF.

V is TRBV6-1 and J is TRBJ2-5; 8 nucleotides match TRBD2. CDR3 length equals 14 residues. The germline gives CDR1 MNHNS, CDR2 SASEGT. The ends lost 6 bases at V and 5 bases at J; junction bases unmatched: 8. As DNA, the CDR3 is TGTGCCAGCAGAGCAAGCGGGAGCAGGGAGACCCAGTACTTC. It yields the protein CASRASGSRETQYF.

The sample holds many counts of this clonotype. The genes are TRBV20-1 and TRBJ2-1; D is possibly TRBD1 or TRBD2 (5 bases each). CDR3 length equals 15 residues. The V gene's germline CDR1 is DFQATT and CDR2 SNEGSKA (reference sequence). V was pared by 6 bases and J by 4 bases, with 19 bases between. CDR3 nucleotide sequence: TGCAGTGCCCCCGCCGGGACGGATTATTACAATGAGCAGTTCTTC. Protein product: CSAPAGTDYYNEQFF.

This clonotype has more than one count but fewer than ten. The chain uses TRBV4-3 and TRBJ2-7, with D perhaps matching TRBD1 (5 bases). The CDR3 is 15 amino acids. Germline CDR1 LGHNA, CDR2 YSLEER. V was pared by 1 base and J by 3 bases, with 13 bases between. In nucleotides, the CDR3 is TGCGCCAGCAGCCAAGTAGCCGGACATTACTACGAGCAGTACTTC. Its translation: CASSQVAGHYYEQYF.

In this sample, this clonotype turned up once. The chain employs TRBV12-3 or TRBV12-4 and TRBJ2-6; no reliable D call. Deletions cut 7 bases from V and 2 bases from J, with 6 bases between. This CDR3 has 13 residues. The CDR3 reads CASTIPGANVLTF. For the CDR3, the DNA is TGTGCCAGCACCATTCCTGGGGCCAACGTCCTGACTTTC.

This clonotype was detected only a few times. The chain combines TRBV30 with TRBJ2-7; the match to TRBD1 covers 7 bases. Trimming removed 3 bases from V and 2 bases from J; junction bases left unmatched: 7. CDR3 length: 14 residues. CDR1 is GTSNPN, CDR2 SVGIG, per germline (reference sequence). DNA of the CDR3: TGTGCCTGGAGGGGGGACAGTGAGACCTACGAGCAGTACTTC. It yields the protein CAWRGDSETYEQYF. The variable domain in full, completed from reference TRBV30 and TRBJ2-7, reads SQTIHQWPATLVQPVGSPLSLECTVEGTSNPNLYWYRQAAGRGLQLLFYSVGIGQISSEVPQNLSASRPQDRQFILSSKKLLLSDSGFYLCAWRGDSETYEQYFGPGTRLTVT.

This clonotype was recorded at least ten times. CDR3 coding DNA: TGTGCCAGCAGTTCCCGCGCGGTAGCGGATCGAGTGAGCTCCTACAATGAGCAGTTCTTC. Amino acids: CASSSRAVADRVSSYNEQFF. The gene calls are TRBV6-2 or TRBV6-3 and TRBJ2-1; the D gene is possibly TRBD2 (6 bases). The CDR3 loop spans 20 amino acids. V lost 4 bases and J 0 bases, leaving 25 bases between the germline ends. The germline V gene encodes CDR1 MNHEY and CDR2 SVGEGT.

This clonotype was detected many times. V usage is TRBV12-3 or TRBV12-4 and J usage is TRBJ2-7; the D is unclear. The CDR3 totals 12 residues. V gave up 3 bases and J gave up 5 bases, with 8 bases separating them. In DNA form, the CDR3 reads TGTGCCAGCAGTTTCGCGTTCAACGAGCAGTACTTC. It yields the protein CASSFAFNEQYF.